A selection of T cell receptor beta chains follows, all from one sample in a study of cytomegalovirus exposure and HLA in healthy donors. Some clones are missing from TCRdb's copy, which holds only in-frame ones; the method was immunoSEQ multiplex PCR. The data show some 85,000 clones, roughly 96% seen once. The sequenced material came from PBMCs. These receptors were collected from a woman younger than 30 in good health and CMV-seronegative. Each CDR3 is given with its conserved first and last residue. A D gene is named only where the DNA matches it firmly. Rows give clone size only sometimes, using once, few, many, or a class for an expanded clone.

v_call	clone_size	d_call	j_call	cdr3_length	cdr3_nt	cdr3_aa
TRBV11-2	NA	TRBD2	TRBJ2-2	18	TGTGCCAGCAGCACCCGACTAGCGGGAGATTCGAACACCGGGGAGCTGTTTTTT	CASSTRLAGDSNTGELFF
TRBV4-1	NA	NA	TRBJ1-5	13	TGCGCCAGCAGCCTAGAGTTCGCGGAGCCCCAGCATTTT	CASSLEFAEPQHF
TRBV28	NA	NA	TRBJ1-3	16	TGTGCCAGCAGTTTATCCGCCGGTCCCTCTGGAAACACCATATATTTT	CASSLSAGPSGNTIYF
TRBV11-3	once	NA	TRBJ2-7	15	TGTGCCAGCAACATAGGGGGTACCTTCTCCTACGAGCAGTACTTC	CASNIGGTFSYEQYF
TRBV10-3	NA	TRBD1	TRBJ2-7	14	TGTGCCATCAGCGCCCCGGACAGGGGATACGAGCAGTACTTC	CAISAPDRGYEQYF
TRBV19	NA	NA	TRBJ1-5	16	TGTGCCAGTAGTGCCGGACAGACCTATAGCAATCAGCCCCAGCATTTT	CASSAGQTYSNQPQHF
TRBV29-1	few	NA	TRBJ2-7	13	TGCAGCGTTGCGCACAGGGACTCCTACGAGCAGTACTTC	CSVAHRDSYEQYF
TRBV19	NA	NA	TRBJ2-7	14	TGTGCCAGTAGTACAGCGGACTCCGACTACGAGCAGTACTTC	CASSTADSDYEQYF
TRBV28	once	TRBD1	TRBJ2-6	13	TGTGCCACGGAGGTAACAGGGGTCAACGTCCTGACTTTC	CATEVTGVNVLTF
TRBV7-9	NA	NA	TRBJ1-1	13	TGTGCCAGCAGCTTAGCCGAGTTGTCAGAAGCTTTCTTT	CASSLAELSEAFF
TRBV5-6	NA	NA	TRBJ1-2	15	TGTGCCAGCAGCTCAACTCGATCATCAGGGTATGGCTACACCTTC	CASSSTRSSGYGYTF
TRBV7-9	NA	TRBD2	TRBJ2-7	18	TGTGCCAGCAGCTTACAGCGCGCGCTGGGACTAGTGAGTAACGAGCAGTACTTC	CASSLQRALGLVSNEQYF
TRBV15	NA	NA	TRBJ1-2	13	TGTGCCACCAGCAATTTCGCTAACTATGGCTACACCTTC	CATSNFANYGYTF
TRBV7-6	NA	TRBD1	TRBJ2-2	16	TGTGCCAGCAGCCACCCCCGGGACAGGCCTAACGGGGAGCTGTTTTTT	CASSHPRDRPNGELFF
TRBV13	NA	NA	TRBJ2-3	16	TGTGCCAGCAGCTCGACTCCTACCCCGAGCACAGATACGCAGTATTTT	CASSSTPTPSTDTQYF
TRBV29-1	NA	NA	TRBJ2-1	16	TGCAGCGTCTCTGGCGGGAATAAAAGCTCCTACAATGAGCAGTTCTTC	CSVSGGNKSSYNEQFF
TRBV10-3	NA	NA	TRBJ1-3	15	TGTGCCATCAGTGAGTCTGCCAGCTCTGGAAACACCATATATTTT	CAISESASSGNTIYF
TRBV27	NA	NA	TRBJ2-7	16	TGTGCCAGCAGTTTGGCAGGGGCGGAGCGGCACTACGAGCAGTACTTC	CASSLAGAERHYEQYF
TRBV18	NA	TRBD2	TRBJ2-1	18	TGTGCCAGCTCACAGATAAGGGCGGCTAGCGGAACCTACAATGAGCAGTTCTTC	CASSQIRAASGTYNEQFF
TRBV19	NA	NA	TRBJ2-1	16	TGTGCCAGTAGTATAGAAGCCGGGTCCTTATACAATGAGCAGTTCTTC	CASSIEAGSLYNEQFF
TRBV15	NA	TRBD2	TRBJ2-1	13	TGTGCCACCAGGACTAGCGGGAGTCGTGAGCAGTTCTTC	CATRTSGSREQFF
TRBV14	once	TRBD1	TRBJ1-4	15	TGTGCCAGCAGCCAAGGGGACAGGGTCAATGAAAAACTGTTTTTT	CASSQGDRVNEKLFF
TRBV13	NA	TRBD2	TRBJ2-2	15	TGTGCCAGCAGCTTGCTAGCGGAGAACACCGGGGAGCTGTTTTTT	CASSLLAENTGELFF
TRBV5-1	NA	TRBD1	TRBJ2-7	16	TGCGCCAGCAGCCGGAGGACAGGCGACACCTCCTACGAGCAGTACTTC	CASSRRTGDTSYEQYF
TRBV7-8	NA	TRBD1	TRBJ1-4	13	TGTGCCAGCAGCTTAAGGACAGGTGAAAAACTGTTTTTT	CASSLRTGEKLFF
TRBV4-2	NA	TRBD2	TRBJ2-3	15	TGTGCCAGCAGCCCCGGACTAGCGGCCACAGATACGCAGTATTTT	CASSPGLAATDTQYF
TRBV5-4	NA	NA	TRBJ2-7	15	TGTGCCAGCAGCTCCCTCAGGGAGGAAACCTACGAGCAGTACTTC	CASSSLREETYEQYF
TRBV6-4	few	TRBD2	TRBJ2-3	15	TGTGCCAGCAGACCTCTAGCGGGGGACACAGATACGCAGTATTTT	CASRPLAGDTDTQYF
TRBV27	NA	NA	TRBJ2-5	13	TGTGCCAGCAGTTTATCCCGCCGGGAGACCCAGTACTTC	CASSLSRRETQYF
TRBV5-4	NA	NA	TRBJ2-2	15	TGTGCCAGCAGCCCCTCGGGGTCAGCCACCGGGGAGCTGTTTTTT	CASSPSGSATGELFF
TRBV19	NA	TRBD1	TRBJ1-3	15	TGTGCCAGTAGTTACTCAGGGGGCTCTGGAAACACCATATATTTT	CASSYSGGSGNTIYF
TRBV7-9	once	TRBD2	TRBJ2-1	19	TGTGCCAGCAGCTTAAGTCTGTTATCGAAGGGGAGGGCGGTGAATGAGCAGTTCTTC	CASSLSLLSKGRAVNEQFF
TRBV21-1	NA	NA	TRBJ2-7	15	TGTGCCAGCAGCAAAGTCGGGACAGGGAAGTACGAGCAGTACTTC	CASSKVGTGKYEQYF
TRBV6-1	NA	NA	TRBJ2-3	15	TGTGCCAGCAGTGAAATTAGGACAGCCACAGATACGCAGTATTTT	CASSEIRTATDTQYF
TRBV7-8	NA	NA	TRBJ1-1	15	TGTGCCAGCAGCCGTACTGGACAGTCGCACTCGGAAGCTTTCTTT	CASSRTGQSHSEAFF
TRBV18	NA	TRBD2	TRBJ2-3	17	TGTGCCAGCTCACCCCGGACTAGCGGGAGTTTGGCGGATACGCAGTATTTT	CASSPRTSGSLADTQYF
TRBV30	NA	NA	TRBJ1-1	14	TGTGCCTGGAGAACCCGACAGGTTTCCAAAGAAGCTTTCTTT	CAWRTRQVSKEAFF
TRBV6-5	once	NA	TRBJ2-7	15	TGTGCCAGCAGTTATCCAGGCGGGGGCCTCTACGAGCAGTACTTC	CASSYPGGGLYEQYF
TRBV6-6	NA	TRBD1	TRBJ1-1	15	TGTGCCAGCAGTTATTCGGACAGGGGAGGAGGTGAAGCTTTCTTT	CASSYSDRGGGEAFF
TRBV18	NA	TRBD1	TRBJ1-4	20	TGTGCCAGCTCACCCTCCCTGTCGACCAACCTATTGGACAGGGGTGAAAAACTGTTTTTT	CASSPSLSTNLLDRGEKLFF
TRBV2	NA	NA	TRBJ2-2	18	TGTGCCAGCAGACACCCGGGACAACTGGGGAACAACACCGGGGAGCTGTTTTTT	CASRHPGQLGNNTGELFF
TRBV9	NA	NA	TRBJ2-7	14	TGTGCCAGCAGCGTAGTCCCTCTCTCCTACGAGCAGTACTTC	CASSVVPLSYEQYF
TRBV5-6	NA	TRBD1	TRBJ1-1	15	TGTGCCAGCAGCGACACGACAGGGGAGAACACTGAAGCTTTCTTT	CASSDTTGENTEAFF
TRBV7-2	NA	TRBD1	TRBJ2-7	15	TGTGCCAGCACCCCCCGGAGGGACAGGGGGGCAGGGCAGTACTTC	CASTPRRDRGAGQYF
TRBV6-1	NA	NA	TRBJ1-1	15	TGTGCCAGCAGTGACGCCGCGGGGGGAAACACTGAAGCTTTCTTT	CASSDAAGGNTEAFF